The present entry profiles one TCR beta chain with its context. Germline V gene sequence: CDR1 SNHLY, CDR2 FYNNEI. V shed 0 bases and J shed 1 base, with 6 bases lying between them. The CDR3 sequence is 14 residues long. Method: immunoSEQ multiplex PCR; TCRdb's copy keeps in-frame clones and lacks some. Seen here are under 50,000 clones, about nine tenths observed once, and the top ten hold roughly 9.8%. These data come from a study of OX40 agonist ivuxolimab in advanced cancers. Sequencing used CD4+ or CD8+ T cells sorted from blood, obtained in a trial of the OX40 agonist ivuxolimab. This sequence was found in an adult with an advanced solid tumor such as melanoma, head and neck, liver or kidney cancer. The V call is TRBV2, the J call TRBJ1-1; D gene uncertain. The CDR3 sequence is CASSEARGNTEAFF. The CDR3 nucleotides are TGTGCCAGCAGTGAAGCGCGGGGGAACACTGAAGCTTTCTTT.